This section outlines one TCR beta chain sequence together with its context. The sample originates from a study of blood T cell repertoires in COVID-19. The assay was immunoSEQ multiplex PCR, and TCRdb's table has in-frame clones only and misses some. The sample includes under 500,000 clones, 87% of them seen just once. With V trimmed by 3 bases and J by 1 base, 10 bases remained unmatched. The CDR3 has 18 residues. Germline V gene lookup returns CDR1 LNHNV and CDR2 YYDKDF (reference sequence). This receptor was taken from a woman aged 18-29 years with acute COVID-19. The V gene is TRBV15, the J gene TRBJ1-1; 11 nucleotides agree with TRBD1. Sequencing was done on a sample of PBMCs or T cells enriched from blood (not recorded which). The CDR3 region is CATSRGGQGASRNTEAFF. CDR3 nucleotides: TGTGCCACCAGCAGGGGTGGACAGGGGGCCTCTCGGAACACTGAAGCTTTCTTT.